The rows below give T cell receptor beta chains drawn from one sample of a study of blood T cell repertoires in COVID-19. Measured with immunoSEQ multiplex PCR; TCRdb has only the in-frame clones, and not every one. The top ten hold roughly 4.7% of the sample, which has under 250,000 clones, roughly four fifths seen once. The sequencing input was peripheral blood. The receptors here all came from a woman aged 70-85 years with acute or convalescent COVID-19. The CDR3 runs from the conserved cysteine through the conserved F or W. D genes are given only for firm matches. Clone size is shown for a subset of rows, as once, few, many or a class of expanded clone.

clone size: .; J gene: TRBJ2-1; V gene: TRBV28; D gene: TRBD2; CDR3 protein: CASSSSGGSNEQFF; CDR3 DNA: TGTGCCAGCAGTTCTAGCGGGGGTTCCAATGAGCAGTTCTTC
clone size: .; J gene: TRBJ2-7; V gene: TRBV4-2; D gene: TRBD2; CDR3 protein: CASSQGLVQEEQYF; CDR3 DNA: TGTGCCAGCAGCCAGGGACTAGTCCAGGAGGAGCAGTACTTC
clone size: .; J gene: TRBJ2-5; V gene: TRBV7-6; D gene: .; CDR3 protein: CASSFGLAGQETQYF; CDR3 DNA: TGTGCCAGCAGCTTCGGTTTAGCTGGACAAGAGACCCAGTACTTC
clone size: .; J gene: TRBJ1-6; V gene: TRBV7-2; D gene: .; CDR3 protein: CASSPTGPGSPLHF; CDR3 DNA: TGTGCCAGCAGCCCCACAGGGCCTGGGTCACCCCTCCACTTT
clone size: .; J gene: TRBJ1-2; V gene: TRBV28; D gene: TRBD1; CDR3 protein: CASSGGQNYGYTF; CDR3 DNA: TGTGCCAGCAGTGGGGGACAGAACTATGGCTACACCTTC
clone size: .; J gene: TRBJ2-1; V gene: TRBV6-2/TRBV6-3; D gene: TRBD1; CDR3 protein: CASSFRGMGEQFF; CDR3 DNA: TGTGCCAGCAGTTTCAGGGGGATGGGTGAGCAGTTCTTC
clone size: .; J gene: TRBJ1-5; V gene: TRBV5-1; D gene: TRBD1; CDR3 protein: CASSLTGEANQPQHF; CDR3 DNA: TGCGCCAGCAGCCTGACAGGGGAAGCAAATCAGCCCCAGCATTTT
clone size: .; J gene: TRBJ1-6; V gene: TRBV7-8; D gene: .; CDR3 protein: CASSPPRGNNSPLHF; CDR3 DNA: TGTGCCAGCAGCCCCCCCCGAGGGAACAATTCACCCCTCCACTTT
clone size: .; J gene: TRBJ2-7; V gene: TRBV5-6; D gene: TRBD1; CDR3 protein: CASRYTGGSYEQYF; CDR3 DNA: TGTGCCAGCCGTTATACAGGGGGATCCTACGAGCAGTACTTC
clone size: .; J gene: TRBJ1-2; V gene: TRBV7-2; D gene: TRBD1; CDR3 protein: CASSLALQGSRDSNGYTF; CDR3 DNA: TGTGCCAGCAGCTTAGCACTACAGGGGTCGCGTGATTCGAATGGCTACACCTTC
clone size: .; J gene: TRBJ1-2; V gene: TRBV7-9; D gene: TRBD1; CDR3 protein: CASSFSDRGLYTF; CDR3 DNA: TGTGCCAGCAGCTTCTCCGACAGGGGGCTTTACACCTTC
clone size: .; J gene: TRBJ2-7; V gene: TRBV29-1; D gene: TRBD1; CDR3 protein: CSAWTGTANYEQYF; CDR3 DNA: TGCAGCGCATGGACCGGGACAGCGAATTACGAGCAGTACTTC
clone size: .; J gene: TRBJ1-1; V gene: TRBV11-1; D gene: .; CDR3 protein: CASSFHLGGDTEAFF; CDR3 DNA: TGTGCCAGCAGCTTTCATCTTGGGGGGGACACTGAAGCTTTCTTT
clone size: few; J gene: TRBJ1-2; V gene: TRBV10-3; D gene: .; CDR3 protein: CAISGAPGTHGYTF; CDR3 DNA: TGTGCCATCAGTGGGGCCCCGGGGACACATGGCTACACCTTC
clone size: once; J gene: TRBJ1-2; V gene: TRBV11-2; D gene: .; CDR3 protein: CASSLTGIYGYTF; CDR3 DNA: TGTGCCAGCAGCCTAACAGGGATATACGGCTACACCTTC
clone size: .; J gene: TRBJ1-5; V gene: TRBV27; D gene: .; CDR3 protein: CASSPLGRGYSNQPQHF; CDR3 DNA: TGTGCCAGCAGTCCATTAGGACGGGGATATAGCAATCAGCCCCAGCATTTT
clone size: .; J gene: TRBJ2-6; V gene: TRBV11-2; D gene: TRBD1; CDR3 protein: CASRPGTGTWGGANVLTF; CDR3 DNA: TGTGCCAGCAGGCCCGGGACAGGGACCTGGGGGGGGGCCAACGTCCTGACTTTC
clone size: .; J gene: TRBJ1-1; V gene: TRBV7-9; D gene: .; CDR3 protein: CASSLDRNTEAFF; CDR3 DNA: TGTGCCAGCAGCTTGGACAGGAACACTGAAGCTTTCTTT
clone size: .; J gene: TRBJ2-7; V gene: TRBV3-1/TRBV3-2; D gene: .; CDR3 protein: CASSQGRDTEMF; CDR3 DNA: TGTGCCAGCAGCCAAGGCCGGGACACCGAAATGTTC
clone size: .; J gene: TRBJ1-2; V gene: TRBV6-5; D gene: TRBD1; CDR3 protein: CASRTGTGGTGYTF; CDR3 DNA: TGTGCCAGCAGGACCGGGACAGGGGGCACTGGCTACACCTTC
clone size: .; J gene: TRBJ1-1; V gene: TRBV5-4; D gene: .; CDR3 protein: CASNSQGSAFF; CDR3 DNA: TGTGCCAGCAACTCACAGGGTTCGGCTTTCTTT
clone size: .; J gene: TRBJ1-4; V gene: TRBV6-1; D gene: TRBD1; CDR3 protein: CASSERPTGDEKLFF; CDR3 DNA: TGTGCCAGCAGTGAGAGGCCGACAGGGGATGAAAAACTGTTTTTT
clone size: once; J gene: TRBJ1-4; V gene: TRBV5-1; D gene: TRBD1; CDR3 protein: CASSGPGQGASKLFF; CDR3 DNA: TGCGCCAGCAGCGGCCCGGGACAGGGGGCGTCAAAACTGTTTTTT
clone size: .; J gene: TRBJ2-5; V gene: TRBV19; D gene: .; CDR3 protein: CASSNGGLQETQYF; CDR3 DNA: TGTGCCAGTAGTAACGGGGGACTCCAAGAGACCCAGTACTTC
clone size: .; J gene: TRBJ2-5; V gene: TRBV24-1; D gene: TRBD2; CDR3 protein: CATSDRTSGETQYF; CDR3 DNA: TGTGCCACCAGTGATCGGACTAGCGGAGAGACCCAGTACTTC
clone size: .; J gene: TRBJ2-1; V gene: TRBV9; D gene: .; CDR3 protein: CATQRVSYNEQFF; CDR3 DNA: TGTGCCACCCAGCGTGTTTCCTACAATGAGCAGTTCTTC
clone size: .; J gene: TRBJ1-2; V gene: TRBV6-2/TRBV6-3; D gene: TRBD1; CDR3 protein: CASSLRTGLTVNYGYTF; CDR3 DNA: TGTGCCAGCAGCCTTCGGACAGGCTTAACTGTAAACTATGGCTACACCTTC
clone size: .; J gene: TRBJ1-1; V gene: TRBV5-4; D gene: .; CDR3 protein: CASSSPWQGDTEAFF; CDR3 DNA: TGTGCCAGCAGCTCCCCGTGGCAGGGCGACACTGAAGCTTTCTTT
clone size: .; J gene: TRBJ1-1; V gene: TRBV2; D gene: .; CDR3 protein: CASTGQIGGTEAFF; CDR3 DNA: TGTGCCAGCACCGGACAGATCGGGGGGACTGAAGCTTTCTTT
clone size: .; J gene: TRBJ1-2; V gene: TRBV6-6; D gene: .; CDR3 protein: CASRRDFNYGYTF; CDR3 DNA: TGTGCCAGCAGGAGGGACTTCAACTATGGCTACACCTTC
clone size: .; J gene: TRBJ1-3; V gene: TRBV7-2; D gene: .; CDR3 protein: CASSRSIQGTSGNTIYF; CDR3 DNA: TGTGCCAGCAGTCGAAGTATACAGGGAACCTCTGGAAACACCATATATTTT
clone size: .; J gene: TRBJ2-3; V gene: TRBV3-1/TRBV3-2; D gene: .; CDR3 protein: CASSLLGSTDTQYF; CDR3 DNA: TGTGCCAGCAGCCTACTTGGTAGCACAGATACGCAGTATTTT
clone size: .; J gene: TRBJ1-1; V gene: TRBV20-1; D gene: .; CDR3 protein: CSAQMNTEAFF; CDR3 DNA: TGCAGTGCCCAGATGAACACTGAAGCTTTCTTT
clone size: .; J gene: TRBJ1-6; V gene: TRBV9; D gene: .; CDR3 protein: CASSPRGGELDSPLHF; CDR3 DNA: TGTGCCAGCAGCCCGAGGGGGGGGGAATTGGATTCACCCCTCCACTTT
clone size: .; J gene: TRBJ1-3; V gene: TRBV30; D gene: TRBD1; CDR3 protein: CAWSALQGAPGNTIYF; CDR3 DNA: TGTGCCTGGAGTGCCCTACAGGGGGCTCCTGGAAACACCATATATTTT
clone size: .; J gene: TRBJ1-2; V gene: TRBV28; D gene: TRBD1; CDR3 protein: CASREGAYGYTF; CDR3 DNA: TGTGCCAGCAGAGAGGGGGCCTATGGCTACACCTTC
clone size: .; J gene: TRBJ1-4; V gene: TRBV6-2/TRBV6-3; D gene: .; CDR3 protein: CASSRTFLGEKLFF; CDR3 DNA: TGTGCCAGCAGCCGGACATTCTTGGGCGAAAAACTGTTTTTT
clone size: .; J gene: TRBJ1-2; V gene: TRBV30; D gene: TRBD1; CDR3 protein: CAWRFGTGGRDGYTF; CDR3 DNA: TGTGCCTGGAGGTTCGGGACAGGGGGTCGGGATGGCTACACCTTC
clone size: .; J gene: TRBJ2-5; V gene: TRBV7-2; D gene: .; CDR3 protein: CASSLGGPEETQYF; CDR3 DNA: TGTGCCAGCAGCTTAGGGGGGCCGGAGGAGACCCAGTACTTC
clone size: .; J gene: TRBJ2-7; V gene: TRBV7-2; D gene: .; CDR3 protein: CASSSRTGPRGYEQYF; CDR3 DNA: TGTGCCAGCAGCTCGAGGACAGGCCCTCGGGGGTACGAGCAGTACTTC
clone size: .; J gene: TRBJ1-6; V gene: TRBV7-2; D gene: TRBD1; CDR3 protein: CASSLVNPTGGSPLHF; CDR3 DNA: TGTGCCAGCAGCTTAGTTAATCCGACAGGGGGATCACCCCTCCACTTT
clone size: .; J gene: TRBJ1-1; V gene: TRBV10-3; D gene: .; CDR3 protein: CAISVTGWVSTEAFF; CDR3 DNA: TGTGCCATCAGTGTCACAGGGTGGGTTAGCACTGAAGCTTTCTTT
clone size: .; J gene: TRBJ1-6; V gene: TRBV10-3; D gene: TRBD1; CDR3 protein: CAISIDRGNSPLHF; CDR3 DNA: TGTGCCATCAGTATAGACAGGGGGAATTCACCCCTCCACTTT
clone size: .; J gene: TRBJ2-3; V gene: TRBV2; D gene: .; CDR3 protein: CASGEWRDTQYF; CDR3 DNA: TGTGCCAGCGGTGAGTGGAGAGATACGCAGTATTTT
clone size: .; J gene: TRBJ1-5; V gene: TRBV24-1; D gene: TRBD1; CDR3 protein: CATSDRQGAGQPQHF; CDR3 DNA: TGTGCCACCAGTGATCGACAGGGGGCTGGGCAGCCCCAGCATTTT
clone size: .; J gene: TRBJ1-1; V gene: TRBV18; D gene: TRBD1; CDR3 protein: CASSPQTGHTEAFF; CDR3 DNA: TGTGCCAGCTCACCCCAGACAGGGCACACTGAAGCTTTCTTT
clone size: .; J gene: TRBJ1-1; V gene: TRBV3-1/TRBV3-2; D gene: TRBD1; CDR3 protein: CASSTGTGLNTEAFF; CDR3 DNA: TGTGCCAGCAGTACCGGGACAGGGTTGAACACTGAAGCTTTCTTT
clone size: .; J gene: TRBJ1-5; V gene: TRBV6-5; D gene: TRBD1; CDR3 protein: CASRTGQGGGQPQHF; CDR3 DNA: TGTGCCAGCAGAACGGGACAGGGGGGAGGCCAGCCCCAGCATTTT
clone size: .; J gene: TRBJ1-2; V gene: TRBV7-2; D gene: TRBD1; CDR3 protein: CASSGQGAGGYTF; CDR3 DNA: TGTGCCAGCAGCGGACAGGGGGCCGGTGGCTACACCTTC
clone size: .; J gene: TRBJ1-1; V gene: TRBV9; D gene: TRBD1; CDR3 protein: CASSPGDRGLTEAFF; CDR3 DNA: TGTGCCAGCAGCCCCGGGGACAGGGGGCTCACTGAAGCTTTCTTT
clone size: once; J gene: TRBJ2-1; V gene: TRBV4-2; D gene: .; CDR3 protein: CASSQEANYNEQFF; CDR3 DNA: TGTGCCAGCAGCCAAGAAGCCAATTACAATGAGCAGTTCTTC
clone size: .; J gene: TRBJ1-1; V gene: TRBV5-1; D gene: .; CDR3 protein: CASSLNVDTEAFF; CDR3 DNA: TGCGCCAGCAGCTTAAATGTCGACACTGAAGCTTTCTTT
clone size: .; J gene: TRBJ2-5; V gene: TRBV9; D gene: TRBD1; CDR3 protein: CASSPAGGTWETQYF; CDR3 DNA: TGTGCCAGCAGCCCAGCAGGGGGCACGTGGGAGACCCAGTACTTC
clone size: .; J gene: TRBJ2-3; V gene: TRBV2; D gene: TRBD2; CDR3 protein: CASSPLAGSGDTQYF; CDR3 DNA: TGTGCCAGCAGCCCCCTAGCGGGGTCCGGAGATACGCAGTATTTT
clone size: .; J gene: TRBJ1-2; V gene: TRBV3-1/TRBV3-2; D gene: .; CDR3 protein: CASSQIGNYGYTF; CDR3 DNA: TGTGCCAGCAGCCAAATCGGTAACTATGGCTACACCTTC
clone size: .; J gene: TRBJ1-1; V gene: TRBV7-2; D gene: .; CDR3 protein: CASSLVGRVGMNTEAFF; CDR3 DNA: TGTGCCAGCAGCTTAGTCGGCAGGGTAGGAATGAACACTGAAGCTTTCTTT
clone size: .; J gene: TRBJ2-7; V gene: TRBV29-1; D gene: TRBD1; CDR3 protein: CSVEGGDRRTYEQYF; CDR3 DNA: TGCAGCGTTGAAGGTGGGGACAGGAGAACCTACGAGCAGTACTTC
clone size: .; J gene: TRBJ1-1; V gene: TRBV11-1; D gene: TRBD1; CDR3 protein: CASSPGQGRTEAFF; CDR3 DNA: TGTGCCAGCAGCCCGGGACAGGGGAGAACTGAAGCTTTCTTT
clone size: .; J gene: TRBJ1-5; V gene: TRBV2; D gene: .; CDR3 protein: CASRGDGGNQPQHF; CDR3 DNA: TGTGCCAGCAGGGGAGACGGGGGAAATCAGCCCCAGCATTTT
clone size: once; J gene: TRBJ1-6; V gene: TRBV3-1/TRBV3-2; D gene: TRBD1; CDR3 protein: CASSQGTGLALHF; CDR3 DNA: TGTGCCAGCAGCCAAGGGACAGGTCTTGCTCTCCACTTT